One sample yielded the 3 T cell receptor beta chains listed below, sequenced in a study of blood T cell repertoires in COVID-19 (dated by TCRdb to the early 2020s). The library was produced with the immunoSEQ multiplex PCR assay. The source is immuneACCESS, and TCRdb retained only in-frame sequences with V and J called. Part of the clones is not carried over; for the studies checked, unresolved V genes explain less than half of this, and the remainder is unexplained. For this sample there are about 160,000 clones; more than 60% appear just once. Of the sample, roughly 3.1% falls within the top ten clones. Material: peripheral blood. Every receptor here comes from a man in his 70s with acute or convalescent COVID-19.

The chain combines TRBV5-1 with TRBJ2-3, with D perhaps matching TRBD2 (6 bases). Trimming stripped 5 bases from V and 6 bases from J, with 19 bases between. The CDR3 is 15 residues long. Germline CDR1 reads SGHRS; CDR2 reads YFSETQ. CDR3 nucleotides: TGCGCCAGCAGGACGGGGGACTTAGGGGCGGATACGCAGTATTTT. Amino acid sequence: CASRTGDLGADTQYF. Using reference TRBV5-1 and TRBJ2-3 for the parts outside the CDR3, the full variable domain is KAGVTQTPRYLIKTRGQQVTLSCSPISGHRSVSWYQQTPGQGLQFLFEYFSETQRNKGNFPGRFSGRQFSNSRSEMNVSTLELGDSALYLCASRTGDLGADTQYFGPGTRLTVL.

Remarks on this clone: Its ends do not fully match the called genes, so a read error is possible. The genes are TRBV28 and TRBJ1-5; unclear D gene. The germline V gene has CDR1 MDHEN and CDR2 SYDVKM. The CDR3 runs to 15 residues. The CDR3 region is CASSPLGGSSQPQHF. The CDR3 nucleotides read TGTGCCAGCAGTCCCCTGGGAGGGAGCAGTCAGCCCCAGCATTTT.

The J gene is TRBJ1-2, the V gene TRBV10-3; no clear D gene. CDR3 size: 13 residues. V was clipped by 4 bases and J by 2 bases, with 8 bases between them. Germline V gene lookup returns CDR1 ENHRY and CDR2 SYGVKD. CDR3 sequence (DNA): TGTGCCATCAGTGTGAGGGAAAACTATGGCTACACCTTC. Amino acids: CAISVRENYGYTF.